The clone carrying this T cell receptor beta chain has at least ten counts. The data were taken from a study of spatial heterogeneity in lung cancer. In the study overall: Detection consistently yielded more beta chains than alpha chains.

Individual TCR cDNA molecules each bore their own unique molecular identifier. TCRdb called the 5' RACE reads again in MiXCR, with one record for every CDR3 protein. This table holds tens of thousands of distinct CDR3 sequences, roughly 6.9% found once. Trimming took 2 bases from V and 8 from J, leaving 10 bases between them. The CDR3 has 13 amino acids. Germline V CDR1 and CDR2: SNHLY, FYNNEI. The sample's time point: sample taken at primary tumor resection. Whole RNA from tumor, nontumor lung or frozen PBMC was sequenced unsorted. This chain connects TRBV2 to TRBJ2-1; no reliable D call. The starting material was PBMCs, obtained at surgery. The receptor's source is a male donor with early-stage non-small cell lung cancer. The CDR3 DNA is TGTGCCAGCAGTGAAAGTGGTATTCATGAGCAGTTCTTC. It is translated as CASSESGIHEQFF.